This TCR beta chain originates from a study of blood T cell repertoires in COVID-19. In the study overall: Material from acute and convalescent COVID-19 was sourced from the United States, Italy and Spain. From T cells, B-cell-depleted T cells, or PBMCs came the material, which was cDNA or gDNA.

As originally analysed: Estimation of nucleated cell counts was performed using reference gene primer amplification. Sequencing was performed with immunoSEQ multiplex PCR; in TCRdb, only in-frame clones are kept and a portion is missing. The DNA was the basis for D and trimming; V, J and clone size are from that table. Here the sample spans approximately 290,000 clones, around 90% being singletons. Trimming stripped 1 base from V and 10 bases from J, with 7 bases between. The CDR3 totals 11 residues. Germline assignment: CDR1 LGHNT and CDR2 FRNRAP. The clonotype was recovered from a man younger than 35 with active or convalescent COVID-19. The J gene is TRBJ1-2, the V gene TRBV12-5; a weak D match, TRBD1 (5 bases). Sequenced sample: peripheral blood. CDR3 protein: CASGLGQYYTF. Written as DNA, the CDR3 is TGTGCTAGTGGTTTGGGACAGTACTACACCTTC. The full variable domain, in which reference TRBV12-5 and TRBJ1-2 provide the parts outside the CDR3, is DARVTQTPRHKVTEMGQEVTMRCQPILGHNTVFWYRQTMMQGLELLAYFRNRAPLDDSGMPKDRFSAEMPDATLATLKIQPSEPRDSAVYFCASGLGQYYTFGSGTRLTVV.